This is a list of T cell receptor beta chains from one sample in a study of regulatory T cells in long-lasting Graves disease. TCRdb re-derived calls from the multiplex PCR reads in MiXCR, one entry per CDR3 protein. The sample consists of roughly 400,000 distinct CDR3 sequences, less than 25% of them appearing once. Material: peripheral blood mononuclear cells (PBMCs), obtained when the disease was refractory, from a patient treated with antithyroid drugs. These TCRs come from a female donor with Graves disease. Both conserved end residues are part of each CDR3. Fields, in order: clone size, D gene, V gene, J gene, CDR3 DNA, CDR3 protein. D genes are given only for firm matches. Rows give clone size only sometimes, using once, few, many, or a class for an expanded clone.

many	TRBD1	TRBV10-3	TRBJ1-2	TGTGCCATCAGTGGACAGGGTTCTAACTATGGCTACACCTTC	CAISGQGSNYGYTF
NA	TRBD1	TRBV30	TRBJ2-5	TGTGCCTTCTCACCGGGACAGAGGTTCGAAGAGACCCAGTACTTC	CAFSPGQRFEETQYF
NA	NA	TRBV30	TRBJ1-1	TGTGCCTGGAGGGGTTTCGGACGCACTGAAGCTTTCTTT	CAWRGFGRTEAFF
few	NA	TRBV9	TRBJ1-2	TGTGCCAGCAGCGGACTCTACCTTGCGAATGGCTACACCTTC	CASSGLYLANGYTF
many	NA	TRBV30	TRBJ1-2	TGTGCCTGGAGTAGGCACGCTGGCTACACCTTC	CAWSRHAGYTF
many	NA	TRBV2	TRBJ2-2	TGTGCCAGCATTACCCGCCCGGACACCGGGGAGCTGTTTTTT	CASITRPDTGELFF
many	NA	TRBV6-2/TRBV6-3	TRBJ2-7	TGTGCCAGCAGTTACTCTGTCCTGAGCTCCTACGAGCAGTACTTC	CASSYSVLSSYEQYF
many	TRBD2	TRBV30	TRBJ2-5	TGTGCCTGGAAGGAAAGCGGGAGGGCAAGAGAGACCCAGTACTTC	CAWKESGRARETQYF
few	NA	TRBV28	TRBJ1-2	TGTGCCAGCAGCCGAATAAGAGGCTACACCTTC	CASSRIRGYTF
few	NA	TRBV4-1	TRBJ1-4	TGCGCCAGCAGCCAAGATATAGAGAGGAAACTGTTTTTT	CASSQDIERKLFF
many	NA	TRBV7-2	TRBJ2-7	TGTGCCAGCAGCATGGGCATCGGGACTTTCGAGCAGTACTTC	CASSMGIGTFEQYF
many	NA	TRBV7-8	TRBJ2-7	TGTGCCAGCAGCTTAGCGGTGGGGTCAAACTCCTACGAGCAGTACTTC	CASSLAVGSNSYEQYF
many	NA	TRBV28	TRBJ2-7	TGTGCCAGCAGTTTCCGCTTGGACACTTTAACTTACGAGCAGTACTTC	CASSFRLDTLTYEQYF
NA	NA	TRBV10-3	TRBJ2-2	TGTGCCATCAGCTCCCGTACGTCCGCGAACACCGGGGAGCTGTTTTTT	CAISSRTSANTGELFF
NA	NA	TRBV7-2	TRBJ1-1	TGTGCCAGCAGCTCGGGACACCAGAACACTGAAGCTTTCTTT	CASSSGHQNTEAFF
NA	TRBD1	TRBV3-1	TRBJ2-7	TGTGCCAGCAGTCCGGGACAGGGGGCTTTGGACGAGCAGTACTTC	CASSPGQGALDEQYF
NA	NA	TRBV7-2	TRBJ2-2	TGTGCCAGCAGCTTAGTTACCCGCACCGGGGAGCTGTTTTTT	CASSLVTRTGELFF
many	NA	TRBV6-1	TRBJ1-1	TGTGCCAGCAGTGAAGCACCCCTTCAAGTACCGAACACTGAAGCTTTCTTT	CASSEAPLQVPNTEAFF
many	NA	TRBV20-1	TRBJ2-7	TGCAGTGCTAGCCACAACTCCTACGAGCAGTACTTC	CSASHNSYEQYF
few	TRBD1	TRBV10-3	TRBJ1-2	TGTGCCATCAGTGAGTCGGGGACAGCCTATGGCTACACCTTC	CAISESGTAYGYTF
many	TRBD1	TRBV7-2	TRBJ1-2	TGTGCCAGCAGCCCGACAGGGATCTATGGCTACACCTTC	CASSPTGIYGYTF